The 22 T cell receptor beta chains in this list originate from one sample, sequenced in a study of blood T cell repertoires in COVID-19. Here immunoSEQ multiplex PCR was the method, and the copy in TCRdb shows in-frame clones only, minus some. The table has about 280,000 clones, 75% to 95% seen once. The sequencing input was PBMCs or T cells enriched from blood (not recorded which). Every receptor here comes from a man aged 40-49 years who had been exposed to COVID-19.

Here the CDR3 DNA reads TGTGCCAGCAGTTTGCCCAGGGTAAGGAATACTGAAGCTTTCTTT. This translates into CASSLPRVRNTEAFF. V gene TRBV2 combines with J gene TRBJ1-1; D might be TRBD1 (5 bases). In germline, CDR1 is SNHLY, CDR2 FYNNEI. V dropped 5 bases and J dropped 5 bases, with 18 bases sitting between them. The length of the CDR3 is 15 residues.

The J gene is TRBJ2-3, the V gene TRBV10-3; 9 bases agree with TRBD1. Per germline, CDR1 ENHRY and CDR2 SYGVKD. This CDR3 spans 16 amino acids. The V gene end was trimmed by 3 bases and the J gene end by 1 base; junction bases not matched to a gene: 5. The chain's CDR3 is CAISDETGGGTDTQYF. Written as DNA, the CDR3 is TGTGCCATCAGTGACGAAACAGGGGGCGGCACAGATACGCAGTATTTT.

The chain has TRBV19 and TRBJ2-3; TRBD2 is a possible D gene (5 bases). The ends were cut back, 7 bases at V and 0 bases at J, with 26 bases in the middle. CDR1 is LNHDA and CDR2 is SQIVND in the germline V gene (reference sequence). The CDR3 covers 19 residues. CDR3 sequence (DNA): TGTGCCAGTACCCAAACTAGAGCACATTCTTCTCCTAGCACAGATACGCAGTATTTT. Protein: CASTQTRAHSSPSTDTQYF.

The chain recombines TRBV7-9 with TRBJ1-4; possibly TRBD1 for D (6 bases). V lost 8 bases and J lost 7, with 11 bases in between. Germline loops: CDR1 SEHNR, CDR2 FQNEAQ (reference sequence). The CDR3 has 12 amino acids. CDR3 DNA: TGTGCCAGCGAGGGGGATGGTGAAAAACTGTTTTTT. This sequence encodes CASEGDGEKLFF.

The CDR3 region has the DNA TGTGCCAGCAGCTTAGCCGCGGGAAACACCATATATTTT. It translates to CASSLAAGNTIYF. This rearrangement joins TRBV7-2 to TRBJ1-3; no clear D gene. CDR1 SGHTA and CDR2 FQGNSA come from the germline V gene. Trimming took off 0 bases at V and 4 bases at J, with 4 bases between the two ends. The CDR3 is made up of 13 amino acids.

The sample holds one count of this clone. The chain recombines TRBV2 with TRBJ1-4; 7 bases agree with TRBD1. In germline, CDR1 is SNHLY, CDR2 FYNNEI. After removal of 5 bases from V and 5 bases from J, the junction contained 8 bases not matched to a gene. The CDR3 contains 15 residues. The CDR3 DNA reads as TGTGCCAGCAGTCAAAACTGGGGACAGAATGAAAAACTGTTTTTT. Its translation: CASSQNWGQNEKLFF.

The chain links TRBV10-3 to TRBJ2-2; 9 nucleotides line up with TRBD2. The CDR3 consists of 13 residues. V was clipped by 10 bases and J by 3 bases; unmatched bases: 3. The germline gives CDR1 ENHRY, CDR2 SYGVKD. CDR3 protein: CASLAGDTGELFF. The CDR3 bases are TGTGCCAGCTTAGCGGGAGACACCGGGGAGCTGTTTTTT.

This clone was seen a handful of times. The chain couples TRBV3-1 (or the pseudogene TRBV3-2) to TRBJ2-1; 14 nucleotides align to TRBD2. Germline trimming cut 4 bases from V and 7 bases from J; bases unmatched to any gene: 6. Germline V gene lookup returns CDR1 LGHDT and CDR2 YNNKEL (reference sequence). The CDR3 contains 16 residues. In DNA form, the CDR3 reads TGTGCCAGCAGCCCCCGACTAGCGGGAGGGCAAAATGAGCAGTTCTTC. It yields the protein CASSPRLAGGQNEQFF.

The gene calls are TRBV24-1 and TRBJ2-5; D is unclear. The germline gives CDR1 KGHDR, CDR2 SFDVKD. V was pared by 2 bases and J by 5 bases, with 8 bases between. The CDR3 contains 13 residues. This CDR3 is CATSDSIQETQYF. CDR3 DNA sequence: TGTGCCACCAGTGATTCAATCCAGGAGACCCAGTACTTC.

The rearrangement links TRBV4-1 to TRBJ1-5, with D perhaps TRBD1 (5 bases). The V gene lost 3 bases and the J gene lost 2 bases, with 14 bases spanning the gap. In germline, CDR1 is MGHRA, CDR2 YSYEKL. The length of the CDR3 is 16 residues. The CDR3 DNA follows: TGCGCCAGCAGCCAGTCGGGGGGAAGGGGCAATCAGCCCCAGCATTTT. Encoded protein: CASSQSGGRGNQPQHF.

This clone was counted between two and nine times. The chain has TRBV28 and TRBJ1-4; D unresolved. Trimming removed 3 bases from V and 6 bases from J, with 17 bases in between. The CDR3 contains 16 residues. Germline V lookup: CDR1 MDHEN, CDR2 SYDVKM. This CDR3 is CASSLQQSRVDEKLFF. The CDR3 DNA is TGTGCCAGCAGTTTGCAACAGTCGCGGGTGGATGAAAAACTGTTTTTT.

The chain recombines TRBV6-5 with TRBJ2-1; D is possibly TRBD1 (5 bases). Deletions cut 7 bases from V and 5 bases from J, with 18 bases between. Per germline, CDR1 MNHEY and CDR2 SVGAGI. The CDR3 consists of 15 residues. For the CDR3, the DNA is TGTGCCAGCAAGTTGTGGGGCTCCGCCGACAATGAGCAGTTCTTC. Translating gives CASKLWGSADNEQFF.

This clone was recorded once. The genes are TRBV7-2 and TRBJ1-4; no definite D call. Trimming took 2 bases from V and 8 from J, leaving 9 bases between them. The CDR3 has 13 amino acids. Germline CDR1 reads SGHTA; CDR2 reads FQGNSA. CDR3 region: CASSLFREEKLFF. The CDR3 nucleotides are TGTGCCAGCAGCTTATTTCGCGAAGAAAAACTGTTTTTT.

V and J are TRBV10-3 and TRBJ2-1; D gene ambiguous. V lost 0 bases and J 13 bases, leaving 7 bases between the germline ends. From germline, CDR1 is ENHRY and CDR2 SYGVKD. This CDR3 region has 11 residues. DNA of the CDR3: TGTGCCATCAGTGAGTCAACAGACCAGTTCTTC. This encodes CAISESTDQFF.

V and J are TRBV24-1 and TRBJ2-7; maybe TRBD1 (6 bases). Trimming shortened V by 1 base and J by 2 bases, and 11 bases separated the two germline ends. This CDR3 is 15 amino acids long. Germline CDR1 is KGHDR and CDR2 is SFDVKD. The CDR3 loop reads CATSDFRQATYEQYF. In DNA, the CDR3 is TGTGCCACCAGTGATTTTCGACAGGCCACCTACGAGCAGTACTTC.

This clone was detected once. J is TRBJ2-2 and V is TRBV3-1 (or the pseudogene TRBV3-2); 7 positions agree with TRBD1. The germline CDR1 and CDR2 sequences are LGHDT and YNNKEL (reference sequence). Trimming removed 5 bases from V and 4 bases from J; junction bases left unmatched: 7. The length of the CDR3 is 15 residues. The CDR3: CASSGPNRGTGELFF. The CDR3 nucleotides read TGTGCCAGCAGCGGGCCCAACAGGGGCACCGGGGAGCTGTTTTTT.

This rearrangement joins TRBV19 to TRBJ1-1; 10 nucleotides line up with TRBD1. Trimming took 3 bases from V and 6 from J; bases not matched to a gene: 7. Per germline, CDR1 LNHDA and CDR2 SQIVND (reference sequence). The CDR3 sequence is 15 residues long. CDR3 sequence reads: CASSMGTGDSPEAFF. As DNA, the CDR3 is TGTGCCAGTAGTATGGGGACAGGGGATAGTCCTGAAGCTTTCTTT.

The chain couples TRBV18 to TRBJ1-1; D may be TRBD1 (6 bases). Trimming stripped 3 bases from V and 1 base from J, with 12 bases between. Looked up from germline, CDR1 is KGHSH and CDR2 is LQKENI. This CDR3 has 15 residues. CDR3 DNA: TGTGCCAGCTCACCGTTGGGACATACGAACACTGAAGCTTTCTTT. As protein: CASSPLGHTNTEAFF.

The V and J genes are TRBV18 and TRBJ1-5; D uncertain. The CDR3 runs to 14 residues. Germline lookup yields CDR1 KGHSH and CDR2 LQKENI. Trimming cost V 2 bases and J 5 bases, with 10 bases left between them. CDR3 residues: CASSPSGDYQPQHF. The CDR3 DNA reads TGTGCCAGCTCACCATCCGGAGACTATCAGCCCCAGCATTTT. Together with reference TRBV18 and TRBJ1-5, the CDR3 gives the full variable domain: NAGVMQNPRHLVRRRGQEARLRCSPMKGHSHVYWYRQLPEEGLKFMVYLQKENIIDESGMPKERFSAEFPKEGPSILRIQQVVRGDSAAYFCASSPSGDYQPQHFGDGTRLSIL.

This rearrangement joins TRBV19 to TRBJ1-4; D is perhaps TRBD1 (6 bases). Germline loops: CDR1 LNHDA, CDR2 SQIVND (reference sequence). Trimming took off 8 bases at V and 1 base at J, with 14 bases between the two ends. This CDR3 contains 15 residues. The CDR3: CASRGGAGTNEKLFF. CDR3 nucleotide sequence: TGTGCCAGTCGGGGGGGGGCGGGAACTAATGAAAAACTGTTTTTT.

The chain is built from TRBV24-1 and TRBJ2-2, with D tentatively TRBD1 (5 bases). V lost 6 bases, J lost 4 bases, and 8 bases lay in between. The V gene's germline CDR1 is KGHDR and CDR2 SFDVKD. The CDR3 sequence is 13 residues long. DNA of the CDR3: TGTGCCACCAGTTACAGGAGCACCGGGGAGCTGTTTTTT. Translating it yields CATSYRSTGELFF.

This clone has a handful of counts. J is TRBJ2-1 and V is TRBV6-2 or TRBV6-3, with D perhaps matching TRBD2 (6 bases). Trimming took off 2 bases at V and 12 bases at J, with 20 bases between the two ends. Germline lookup yields CDR1 MNHEY and CDR2 SVGEGT. This CDR3 contains 15 residues. CDR3 in amino acids: CASSYRFSGGHGQFF. The CDR3 bases are TGTGCCAGCAGTTACCGGTTTAGCGGAGGCCATGGGCAGTTCTTC.